This TCR beta chain was sequenced in a study of beta chain features in type 1 diabetes. Study-wide background: Patient and healthy donor groups were alike in age, gender and cell yields.

V shed 5 bases, J shed 0 bases, and the junction held 5 bases outside the gene matches. This CDR3 contains 15 residues. The germline CDR1 and CDR2 sequences are SGHTA and FQGNSA. Investigators reverse transcribed all isolated RNA, so they sequenced expressed TCRB transcripts. Assay: immunoSEQ multiplex PCR; the TCRdb copy retains only in-frame clones and omits some. The table has 450,000 or so clones, about an eighth seen once; the top ten hold 0.035% to 0.05%. The TCR was taken from a woman aged 18 to 35 in good health. The source material was naive CD4+ T cells from blood. The chain carries TRBV7-2 and TRBJ2-7, with 9 nucleotides matching TRBD1. CDR3 nucleotides: TGTGCCAGCAGCAAGGGACAGGGAAGCTCCTACGAGCAGTACTTC. This translates into CASSKGQGSSYEQYF.